The 24 T cell receptor beta chains in this list originate from one sample, sequenced in a study of blood T cell repertoires in COVID-19. The data were produced by immunoSEQ multiplex PCR, yet TCRdb's version contains in-frame clones alone and is incomplete. Of some 300,000 clones detected, 90% appear once; the ten largest clones hold approximately 4.3%. Sequencing input: PBMCs or T cells enriched from blood (not recorded which). The receptors were gathered from a woman younger than 35 with acute COVID-19.

This clone was detected once. The V call is TRBV5-1, the J call TRBJ1-6; no clear D gene. The CDR3 sequence is 15 residues long. CDR1 and CDR2 (germline): SGHRS, YFSETQ. Trimming removed 0 bases at V and 7 bases at J, with 11 bases between. The DNA for the CDR3 is TGCGCCAGCAGCTTGGAGACATCCCGCAATTCACCCCTCCACTTT. Amino acid sequence: CASSLETSRNSPLHF. The full variable domain, its missing parts supplied by reference TRBV5-1 and TRBJ1-6, is KAGVTQTPRYLIKTRGQQVTLSCSPISGHRSVSWYQQTPGQGLQFLFEYFSETQRNKGNFPGRFSGRQFSNSRSEMNVSTLELGDSALYLCASSLETSRNSPLHFGNGTRLTVT.

The chain employs TRBV5-4 and TRBJ2-2; possibly TRBD1 for D (5 bases). The CDR3 has 15 residues. Germline V gene lookup returns CDR1 SGHNT and CDR2 YYREEE (reference sequence). V lost 3 bases to trimming and J lost 0 bases, with 9 bases between them. CDR3 loop: CASSSTASNTGELFF. The CDR3 DNA follows: TGTGCCAGCAGCTCGACAGCTTCGAACACCGGGGAGCTGTTTTTT.

The rearrangement links TRBV6-1 to TRBJ2-2; a possible D gene is TRBD2 (6 bases). From germline, CDR1 is MNHNS and CDR2 SASEGT. V was trimmed by 1 base and J by 5 bases, leaving 17 bases between them. This CDR3 is 17 amino acids long. The CDR3 coding sequence is TGTGCCAGCAGTGAAGTCCCCAGCGGGCCTCAAACCGGGGAGCTGTTTTTT. This gives the protein CASSEVPSGPQTGELFF.

The V call is TRBV28, the J call TRBJ1-1; D unclear. This CDR3 spans 14 amino acids. Germline V gene lookup returns CDR1 MDHEN and CDR2 SYDVKM. V dropped 4 bases and J dropped 5 bases, with 14 bases sitting between them. Written as DNA, the CDR3 is TGTGCCAGCAGTTCCCGAGGGAGGGTTACTGAAGCTTTCTTT. It specifies CASSSRGRVTEAFF.

This sequence joins TRBV3-1 (or the pseudogene TRBV3-2) and TRBJ2-4; a possible D gene is TRBD1 (5 bases). The CDR3 totals 12 residues. Trimming took off 8 bases at V and 7 bases at J, with 12 bases between the two ends. Germline V gene sequence: CDR1 LGHDT, CDR2 YNNKEL (reference sequence). The CDR3 DNA reads TGTGCCAGCGGACACACAAACAACATTCAGTACTTC. Amino acids: CASGHTNNIQYF.

The chain joins TRBV30 to TRBJ1-2; 8 bases fit TRBD1. The CDR3 has 15 amino acids. V lost 6 bases to trimming and J lost 8 bases; unmatched junction nucleotides: 17. Germline assignment: CDR1 GTSNPN and CDR2 SVGIG (reference sequence). CDR3 DNA sequence: TGTGCCTGCCCGCCCGGGACAGGTCATCTCGGGGGCTACACCTTC. Protein sequence: CACPPGTGHLGGYTF.

The CDR3, as DNA: TGTGCCAGCGGCCCCGAGCAGTACTTC. It codes for CASGPEQYF. This rearrangement joins TRBV27 to TRBJ2-7; D unresolved. CDR1 and CDR2 (germline): MNHEY, SMNVEV (reference sequence). Trimming left V 8 bases short and J 6 bases short, with 5 bases between. The CDR3 sequence is 9 residues long.

This clone appeared a single time. The chain carries TRBV11-3 and TRBJ2-1; 11 bases agree with TRBD2. This CDR3 has 16 residues. V was pared by 5 bases and J by 1 base, with 4 bases of the junction left unmatched. Germline V gene data show CDR1 as SGHNT and CDR2 as YENEEA. CDR3 region: CASSPTSGSSYNEQFF. The CDR3 region has the DNA TGTGCCAGCAGCCCTACTAGCGGGAGTTCCTACAATGAGCAGTTCTTC.

This chain uses TRBV7-9 with TRBJ2-2; 9 bases are shared with TRBD1. CDR3 length: 13 amino acids. Losses at the gene ends were 4 bases for V and 14 bases for J; bases not matched to a gene: 8. The V gene's germline CDR1 is SEHNR and CDR2 FQNEAQ (reference sequence). CDR3 sequence: CASSSPWDRALFF. CDR3 DNA: TGTGCCAGCAGCTCACCGTGGGACAGGGCCCTGTTTTTT.

The V and J genes are TRBV10-1 and TRBJ2-5; D unresolved. V lost 2 bases to trimming and J lost 7 bases, with 11 bases between them. The CDR3 runs 13 residues. Germline CDR1 reads WNHNN; CDR2 reads SYGVQD (reference sequence). The CDR3, as DNA: TGCGCCAGCAGTGAGAACGGGTTGGGGACCCAGTACTTC. Translated, it gives CASSENGLGTQYF.

This clone occurred a few times. CDR3 bases: TGTGCCAGCAGGGAGGGCGTCTCTGGGGCCAACGTCCTGACTTTC. As protein: CASREGVSGANVLTF. The chain links TRBV6-5 to TRBJ2-6; perhaps TRBD2 as D (6 bases). This CDR3 contains 15 residues. Trimming removed 6 bases at V and 0 bases at J, with 9 bases between. The germline gives CDR1 MNHEY, CDR2 SVGAGI.

V gene TRBV7-9 combines with J gene TRBJ2-3, with D uncertain. Germline loops: CDR1 SEHNR, CDR2 FQNEAQ (reference sequence). V lost 5 bases and J lost 3, with 21 bases in between. CDR3 length: 17 amino acids. CDR3 DNA sequence: TGTGCCAGCAGCCGTGGTACGCAGGCATCACAGACAGATACGCAGTATTTT. Its protein product is CASSRGTQASQTDTQYF.

The J gene is TRBJ1-4, the V gene TRBV5-8, with 7 nucleotides matching TRBD1. V shed 3 bases, J shed 4 bases, and the junction held 3 bases outside the gene matches. Germline V gives CDR1 SGHTS, CDR2 YDEGEE. The CDR3 spans 14 residues. CDR3 protein: CASSSTGHNEKLFF. CDR3 sequence (DNA): TGTGCCAGCAGCTCGACAGGGCATAATGAAAAACTGTTTTTT.

The chain has TRBV2 and TRBJ2-3, with D possibly TRBD2 on 5 matching bases. V dropped 3 bases and J dropped 8 bases, with 18 bases sitting between them. Germline CDR1 is SNHLY and CDR2 is FYNNEI. This CDR3 spans 15 amino acids. Here the CDR3 reads CASSDAGKALGTQYF. The CDR3, as DNA: TGTGCCAGCAGTGATGCCGGGAAGGCGTTAGGTACGCAGTATTTT. Supplemented by reference TRBV2 and TRBJ2-3, the full variable domain reads EPEVTQTPSHQVTQMGQEVILRCVPISNHLYFYWYRQILGQKVEFLVSFYNNEISEKSEIFDDQFSVERPDGSNFTLKIRSTKLEDSAMYFCASSDAGKALGTQYFGPGTRLTVL.

The chain is built from TRBV24-1 and TRBJ1-2; 10 nucleotides match TRBD1. Per the germline V gene, CDR1 is KGHDR and CDR2 is SFDVKD. The CDR3 is 18 amino acids. J gave up 4 bases and V 5 bases, and 15 bases lay outside the gene matches. The CDR3 reads CATSGAGTGEYSGYGYTF. In DNA form, the CDR3 reads TGTGCCACCAGTGGCGCCGGGACAGGGGAATACTCAGGCTATGGCTACACCTTC.

The CDR3 is CASGQGASYEQYF. CDR3 DNA sequence: TGTGCCAGCGGACAGGGAGCCTCCTACGAGCAGTACTTC. V and J are TRBV6-5 and TRBJ2-7; 8 nucleotides match TRBD1. The CDR3 is 13 amino acids. Germline CDR1 is MNHEY and CDR2 is SVGAGI. The junction had 3 bases not matched to a gene; V was cut back by 8 bases and J by 0 bases.

The rearrangement uses TRBV15 and TRBJ2-7, with D possibly being TRBD1 (5 bases). Deletions cut 0 bases from V and 5 bases from J, with 17 bases between. There are 16 residues in the CDR3. CDR1 LNHNV and CDR2 YYDKDF come from the germline V gene (reference sequence). In DNA, the CDR3 is TGTGCCACCAGCAGAGATCGGAGCCAGGGTGTTGACGAGCAGTACTTC. This codes for CATSRDRSQGVDEQYF.

The chain carries TRBV5-1 and TRBJ1-3; D ambiguous. Germline V lookup: CDR1 SGHRS, CDR2 YFSETQ. Trimming took off 0 bases at V and 4 bases at J, with 11 bases between the two ends. The CDR3 contains 15 residues. The CDR3 sequence is CASSLGPGSGNTIYF. The DNA for the CDR3 is TGCGCCAGCAGCTTGGGCCCGGGGTCAGGAAACACCATATATTTT.

The V gene is TRBV5-4, the J gene TRBJ2-5; 9 bases line up with TRBD2. The ends lost 0 bases at V and 3 bases at J; junction bases unmatched: 9. In germline, CDR1 is SGHNT, CDR2 YYREEE (reference sequence). This CDR3 region has 17 residues. The CDR3 nucleotides are TGTGCCAGCAGCTTGGCGCGGCTAGCGGGAACTAAAGAGACCCAGTACTTC. Its protein is CASSLARLAGTKETQYF. Together with reference TRBV5-4 and TRBJ2-5, the CDR3 gives the full variable domain: ETGVTQSPTHLIKTRGQQVTLRCSSQSGHNTVSWYQQALGQGPQFIFQYYREEENGRGNFPPRFSGLQFPNYSSELNVNALELDDSALYLCASSLARLAGTKETQYFGPGTRLLVL.

The chain links TRBV19 to TRBJ1-2; TRBD1 agrees at 8 bases. The ends lost 7 bases at V and 4 bases at J; junction bases unmatched: 14. This CDR3 comprises 16 residues. Germline CDR1 LNHDA, CDR2 SQIVND (reference sequence). CDR3 coding DNA: TGTGCCAGTATACAACTCGGACAGGGTTTCTCCTATGGCTACACCTTC. Its protein product is CASIQLGQGFSYGYTF.

The CDR3 is CAWSVRGLAGGETQYF. CDR3 bases: TGTGCCTGGAGTGTAAGGGGACTAGCGGGAGGTGAGACCCAGTACTTC. The chain joins TRBV30 to TRBJ2-5; 15 bases are shared with TRBD2. V dropped 0 bases and J dropped 5; count of bases not matched to a gene: 4. The length of the CDR3 is 16 residues. CDR1 is GTSNPN and CDR2 is SVGIG in the germline V gene (reference sequence).

The gene calls are TRBV5-1 and TRBJ2-3; D perhaps matches TRBD2 (5 bases). There are 14 residues in the CDR3. Trimming removed 4 bases at V and 2 bases at J, with 11 bases between. CDR1 and CDR2 from the germline V gene are SGHRS and YFSETQ. Here the CDR3 DNA reads TGCGCCAGCAGCCCTGAGGGTAACACAGATACGCAGTATTTT. It is translated as CASSPEGNTDTQYF.

The chain recombines TRBV7-2 with TRBJ2-7; the D gene is possibly TRBD2 (5 bases). V lost 5 bases, J lost 6 bases, and 14 bases lay in between. CDR1 and CDR2 from the germline V gene are SGHTA and FQGNSA. CDR3 length equals 13 residues. The DNA for the CDR3 is TGTGCCAGCAGCCCATCGGAGGCCCCCGAGCAGTACTTC. Its translation is CASSPSEAPEQYF.

This sequence joins TRBV19 and TRBJ1-2; no clear D gene. V lost 6 bases and J lost 4, with 6 bases in between. Germline-derived CDR1 and CDR2 are LNHDA and SQIVND (reference sequence). The CDR3 covers 11 residues. The CDR3 bases are TGTGCCAGTAGGTGGAGCTATGGCTACACCTTC. This gives the protein CASRWSYGYTF.